These 30 T cell receptor beta chains share one sample of origin, sequenced in a study of cytomegalovirus exposure and HLA in healthy donors. The PCR employed 60 Vbeta primers together with 13 Jbeta primers. Measured with immunoSEQ multiplex PCR; TCRdb has only the in-frame clones, and not every one. The table records around 80,000 clones, nearly 80% of them present only once. Sequenced: PBMCs. The receptor set was obtained from a man aged 40-55 years in good health and CMV-seronegative.

This sequence joins TRBV4-1 and TRBJ2-1; TRBD2 might be the D (5 bases). V lost 0 bases to trimming and J lost 8 bases, with 14 bases between them. The CDR3 covers 15 residues. Germline V lookup: CDR1 MGHRA, CDR2 YSYEKL. Here the CDR3 reads CASSQDDYGSYEQFF. CDR3 DNA sequence: TGCGCCAGCAGCCAAGACGACTACGGTAGCTATGAGCAGTTCTTC.

This chain joins TRBV6-1 and TRBJ2-3; weak D call: TRBD2 (6 bases). The V end was cut by 7 bases, the J end by 2 bases, with 10 bases between. Per germline, CDR1 MNHNS and CDR2 SASEGT. This CDR3 region has 13 residues. CDR3 loop: CASTSALTDTQYF. The CDR3 DNA is TGTGCCAGCACTAGCGCGCTCACAGATACGCAGTATTTT.

This sequence joins TRBV4-3 and TRBJ2-3, with no clear D. The V gene's germline CDR1 is LGHNA and CDR2 YSLEER. The CDR3 runs to 15 residues. V lost 5 bases to trimming and J lost 0 bases, with 12 bases between them. The CDR3 DNA reads as TGCGCCAGCAGCACCATGGGCGCCAGCACAGATACGCAGTATTTT. Protein product: CASSTMGASTDTQYF.

This clone was counted only a few times. This sequence joins TRBV5-8 and TRBJ2-3; D unclear. The CDR3 contains 16 residues. The ends were cut back, 0 bases at V and 5 bases at J, with 16 bases in the middle. Per germline, CDR1 SGHTS and CDR2 YDEGEE. CDR3 residues: CASSLAASVEEDTQYF. The CDR3 bases are TGTGCCAGCAGCTTGGCGGCAAGTGTCGAGGAAGATACGCAGTATTTT.

This clone was found a few times. DNA of the CDR3: TGTGCCAGCAGTGAATGGGGGACAGAGGGTAGGAACATTCAGTACTTC. Translated: CASSEWGTEGRNIQYF. The genes are TRBV25-1 and TRBJ2-4, with TRBD1 matching over 7 bases. Looked up from germline, CDR1 is MGHDK and CDR2 is SYGVNS. With V trimmed by 1 base and J by 7 bases, 10 bases remained unmatched. The CDR3 spans 16 residues.

This rearrangement joins TRBV10-3 to TRBJ2-3; a weak D match, TRBD1 (5 bases). The CDR3 loop spans 14 amino acids. Germline CDR1 and CDR2: ENHRY and SYGVKD. V gave up 3 bases and J gave up 3 bases, with 10 bases separating them. CDR3 in amino acids: CAISDRVSTDTQYF. The CDR3 bases are TGTGCCATCAGTGACAGGGTTTCGACAGATACGCAGTATTTT.

This rearrangement joins TRBV15 to TRBJ1-2; D unclear. The CDR3 length is 16 residues. Germline V gene lookup returns CDR1 LNHNV and CDR2 YYDKDF (reference sequence). Deletions cut 0 bases from V and 0 bases from J, with 11 bases between. CDR3 sequence: CATSRDQNRANYGYTF. CDR3 DNA: TGTGCCACCAGCAGAGATCAAAACCGAGCTAACTATGGCTACACCTTC.

The rearrangement links TRBV5-1 to TRBJ2-3; 10 nucleotides line up with TRBD2. Per germline, CDR1 SGHRS and CDR2 YFSETQ. V was pared by 1 base and J by 8 bases, with 7 bases of the junction left unmatched. The CDR3 sequence is 15 residues long. The CDR3 sequence is CASSLFGTSEGTQYF. CDR3 coding DNA: TGCGCCAGCAGCTTGTTTGGGACTAGCGAGGGTACGCAGTATTTT.

For the CDR3, the DNA is TGTGCCAGCAGCTTCACGGGAGGGCCCTCCAATGAGCAGTTCTTC. Protein: CASSFTGGPSNEQFF. J is TRBJ2-1 and V is TRBV11-3, with 8 bases aligning to TRBD2. This CDR3 has 15 amino acids. Germline loops: CDR1 SGHNT, CDR2 YENEEA. After removal of 3 bases from V and 6 bases from J, the junction contained 7 bases not matched to a gene. Full variable domain (outside the CDR3, taken from reference TRBV11-3 and TRBJ2-1): EAGVVQSPRYKIIEKKQPVAFWCNPISGHNTLYWYLQNLGQGPELLIRYENEEAVDDSQLPKDRFSAERLKGVDSTLKIQPAELGDSAVYLCASSFTGGPSNEQFFGPGTRLTVL.

The genes are TRBV6-5 and TRBJ2-5; D remains unclear. The CDR3 covers 11 residues. V shed 5 bases and J shed 11 bases, with 12 bases lying between them. Germline CDR1 reads MNHEY; CDR2 reads SVGAGI. This CDR3 reads CASSQSYEQYF. CDR3 sequence (DNA): TGTGCCAGCAGTCAATCGTATGAGCAGTACTTC.

The chain has TRBV4-1 and TRBJ2-7; 7 bases line up with TRBD2. With 1 base clipped from V and 2 bases from J, the junction kept 11 bases outside the gene matches. The CDR3 has 17 amino acids. Germline V gene lookup returns CDR1 MGHRA and CDR2 YSYEKL. The CDR3: CASSQGMGEGPPYEQYF. Here the CDR3 DNA reads TGCGCCAGCAGCCAAGGTATGGGGGAGGGCCCCCCCTACGAGCAGTACTTC.

V and J are TRBV7-2 and TRBJ1-5, with TRBD1 identical over 10 bases. CDR3 length equals 14 residues. The germline V gene encodes CDR1 SGHTA and CDR2 FQGNSA. V lost 5 bases and J lost 5; bases outside the gene matches: 3. This chain's CDR3 is CASSQGQGYQPQHF. The CDR3 region has the DNA TGTGCCAGCAGCCAGGGACAGGGGTATCAGCCCCAGCATTTT.

V usage is TRBV29-1 and J usage is TRBJ1-2, with 8 positions matching TRBD1. The V gene's germline CDR1 is SQVTM and CDR2 ANQGSEA. The CDR3 sequence is 12 residues long. J gave up 6 bases and V 2 bases, and 2 bases lay outside the gene matches. CDR3 residues: CSVESGGDGYTF. The CDR3 nucleotides read TGCAGCGTTGAATCAGGGGGCGATGGCTACACCTTC.

This sequence joins TRBV5-4 and TRBJ2-1, with D perhaps TRBD1 (5 bases). Germline-derived CDR1 and CDR2 are SGHNT and YYREEE (reference sequence). Trimming removed 4 bases at V and 1 base at J, with 15 bases between. The CDR3 sequence is 16 residues long. In DNA, the CDR3 is TGTGCCAGCAGCCCCGGTGGGGCGCTTTCCTACAATGAGCAGTTCTTC. It translates to CASSPGGALSYNEQFF.

The V call is TRBV15, the J call TRBJ2-7, with 9 bases matching TRBD1. There are 16 residues in the CDR3. The germline CDR1 and CDR2 sequences are LNHNV and YYDKDF (reference sequence). Losses at the gene ends were 1 base for V and 4 bases for J; bases not matched to a gene: 8. CDR3 nucleotides: TGTGCCACCAGCAGAGGCCCCGGGACAGGGAATTACGAGCAGTACTTC. Translation gives CATSRGPGTGNYEQYF.

The chain couples TRBV7-2 to TRBJ1-3; D might be TRBD1 (5 bases). V shed 3 bases and J shed 3 bases, with 15 bases lying between them. CDR3 size: 16 residues. The germline CDR1 and CDR2 sequences are SGHTA and FQGNSA. The CDR3 bases are TGTGCCAGCAGCTTTGGTGGTAGGGGAAGTGGAAACACCATATATTTT. It is translated as CASSFGGRGSGNTIYF. Full variable domain (missing parts from reference TRBV7-2 and TRBJ1-3): GAGVSQSPSNKVTEKGKDVELRCDPISGHTALYWYRQSLGQGLEFLIYFQGNSAPDKSGLPSDRFSAERTGGSVSTLTIQRTQQEDSAVYLCASSFGGRGSGNTIYFGEGSWLTVV.

The CDR3 nucleotides are TGCAGCGTTGTCGGGCAGGGGAACTATGGCTACACCTTC. The encoded protein is CSVVGQGNYGYTF. The chain links TRBV29-1 to TRBJ1-2, with D possibly being TRBD1 (6 bases). The CDR3 length is 13 residues. Trimming left V 4 bases short and J 2 bases short, with 11 bases between. Germline V gives CDR1 SQVTM, CDR2 ANQGSEA.

The table lists this clone with a few counts. The rearrangement links TRBV7-2 to TRBJ2-4; 9 bases are shared with TRBD2. The CDR3 runs to 18 residues. Germline CDR1 SGHTA, CDR2 FQGNSA. V gave up 1 base and J gave up 0 bases; unmatched junction bases: 7. The CDR3 region is CASSLGGRVKLAKNIQYF. CDR3 sequence (DNA): TGTGCCAGCAGCTTAGGCGGGAGGGTAAAACTAGCCAAAAACATTCAGTACTTC.

The chain employs TRBV5-1 and TRBJ2-1; a possible D gene is TRBD2 (8 bases). The CDR3 is 15 amino acids. V lost 1 base to trimming and J lost 8 bases, with 16 bases between them. Germline V gene data show CDR1 as SGHRS and CDR2 as YFSETQ. In DNA form, the CDR3 reads TGCGCCAGCAGCTTGACGGGACTAGGGGGCGATGAGCAGTTCTTC. It yields the protein CASSLTGLGGDEQFF.

V and J are TRBV28 and TRBJ1-2; D perhaps matches TRBD1 (5 bases). Germline values: CDR1 MDHEN, CDR2 SYDVKM. This CDR3 has 13 residues. The V end lost 4 bases, the J end lost 7 bases, and 13 bases lay between the germline ends. The CDR3 DNA reads TGTGCCAGCAGTTCCCCCACGGGGGGTGGCTACACCTTC. Protein product: CASSSPTGGGYTF.

This clone occurred once. This chain connects TRBV11-1 to TRBJ2-7; D is unclear. The CDR3 sequence is 15 residues long. V lost 5 bases, J lost 1 base, and 15 bases lay in between. Germline loops: CDR1 SGHAT, CDR2 FQDESV (reference sequence). The DNA of the CDR3 is TGTGCCAGCAGCCCGGGTCCCGACCGTTCCTACGAGCAGTACTTC. The encoded protein is CASSPGPDRSYEQYF.

This clone was picked up a small number of times. The V and J genes are TRBV2 and TRBJ2-5, with 8 bases matching TRBD1. The CDR3 extends over 12 amino acids. The germline V gene encodes CDR1 SNHLY and CDR2 FYNNEI. V shed 10 bases, J shed 5 bases, and the junction held 6 bases outside the gene matches. CDR3 sequence: CAIRGRRETQYF. The CDR3 DNA sequence: TGTGCCATCAGGGGGCGAAGGGAGACCCAGTACTTC.

The chain recombines TRBV6-1 with TRBJ1-2; 8 bases map to TRBD1. V lost 8 bases to trimming and J lost 5 bases; unmatched junction nucleotides: 13. The CDR3 sequence is 15 residues long. CDR1 MNHNS and CDR2 SASEGT come from the germline V gene. CDR3 in amino acids: CASGAGTGLGYGYTF. CDR3 nucleotides: TGTGCCAGCGGTGCGGGGACAGGCCTGGGGTATGGCTACACCTTC.

The CDR3 bases are TGTGCCAGCGGCAAGGCAGGTGCTATTGAGCAGTACTTC. This encodes CASGKAGAIEQYF. This sequence joins TRBV25-1 and TRBJ2-5; D gene unclear. CDR1 is MGHDK, CDR2 SYGVNS, per germline. Trimming stripped 8 bases from V and 11 bases from J, with 21 bases between. The CDR3 extends over 13 amino acids. Full variable domain (missing parts from reference TRBV25-1 and TRBJ2-5): EADIYQTPRYLVIGTGKKITLECSQTMGHDKMYWYQQDPGMELHLIHYSYGVNSTEKGDLSSESTVSRIRTEHFPLTLESARPSHTSQYLCASGKAGAIEQYFGPGTRLLVL.

V is TRBV29-1 and J is TRBJ2-1; 9 bases agree with TRBD2. Germline V gene data show CDR1 as SQVTM and CDR2 as ANQGSEA. J was trimmed by 10 bases and V by 3 bases; bases with no gene match: 10. This CDR3 is built from 14 residues. The CDR3 bases are TGCAGCGTTGAGGGGGTAGCGGGAGAAGGGGAGCAGTTCTTC. Encoded protein: CSVEGVAGEGEQFF.

The V call is TRBV10-3, the J call TRBJ2-7, with 7 bases that match TRBD2. V was clipped by 0 bases and J by 7 bases; unmatched bases: 12. This CDR3 comprises 16 residues. Germline values: CDR1 ENHRY, CDR2 SYGVKD. CDR3 bases: TGTGCCATCAGTGAGTCGGGGCGGGAGCGCAAAGGGGAGCAGTACTTC. This gives the protein CAISESGRERKGEQYF.

The chain links TRBV29-1 to TRBJ2-1; the match to TRBD1 covers 8 bases. The CDR3 has 14 residues. Germline V gives CDR1 SQVTM, CDR2 ANQGSEA. J gave up 8 bases and V 6 bases, and 12 bases lay outside the gene matches. The CDR3 nucleotides read TGCAGCGTCGAGGAAGGACAGGGTGTCGATGAGCAGTTCTTC. This encodes CSVEEGQGVDEQFF.

CDR3: CASSVQGQTAQHF. The CDR3, as DNA: TGTGCCAGTAGTGTCCAAGGACAGACGGCCCAGCATTTT. The gene calls are TRBV19 and TRBJ1-5, with D maybe TRBD1 (6 bases). V was trimmed by 5 bases and J by 11 bases, leaving 16 bases between them. The CDR3 is made up of 13 amino acids. Germline CDR1 is LNHDA and CDR2 is SQIVND (reference sequence).

This rearrangement joins TRBV7-2 to TRBJ2-7, with D maybe TRBD1 (6 bases). Germline CDR1 reads SGHTA; CDR2 reads FQGNSA. The V gene lost 1 base and the J gene lost 6 bases, with 10 bases spanning the gap. There are 13 residues in the CDR3. In nucleotides, the CDR3 is TGTGCCAGCAGCTTAGGTAGCAGGGGCGAGCAGTACTTC. Protein product: CASSLGSRGEQYF.

The chain is built from TRBV5-4 and TRBJ2-7, with a tentative D call TRBD1 (5 bases). V was shortened by 4 bases and J by 0 bases, with 17 bases between the two germline ends. The CDR3 sequence is 16 residues long. Germline-derived CDR1 and CDR2 are SGHNT and YYREEE (reference sequence). The CDR3: CASSHGGKGHSYEQYF. For the CDR3, the DNA is TGTGCCAGCAGCCACGGCGGAAAAGGACACTCCTACGAGCAGTACTTC.